The present T cell receptor (beta chain) was sequenced within a study of cytomegalovirus exposure and HLA in healthy donors. General study results and limits: According to a subsequent analysis, TCR clusters identified in the first cohort showed a tendency to co-occur across the roughly 120 validation repertoires. Cytomegalovirus status was reportedly diagnosed by the classifier with high specificity and sensitivity. Associated with cytomegalovirus, according to the listing, were some 180 TCR beta chains.

The table came from immunoSEQ multiplex PCR; TCRdb's copy has only in-frame clones and leaves some out. The sample shows about 200,000 clones, about 81% of them seen only once. This CDR3 has 12 amino acids. Per the germline V gene, CDR1 is MNHEY and CDR2 is SMNVEV (reference sequence). Concerning this clone: The antigen is unknown.

The clonotype comes from a woman aged 30 to 39 in good health and CMV-seronegative. Sequences were obtained from PBMCs. The chain carries TRBV27 and TRBJ1-1; D possibly corresponds to TRBD1 (6 bases). The CDR3 nucleotides read TGTTGGAAGGGGGTTGCTTTCTCTGAAGCTTTCTTT. Translated, it gives CWKGVAFSEAFF.